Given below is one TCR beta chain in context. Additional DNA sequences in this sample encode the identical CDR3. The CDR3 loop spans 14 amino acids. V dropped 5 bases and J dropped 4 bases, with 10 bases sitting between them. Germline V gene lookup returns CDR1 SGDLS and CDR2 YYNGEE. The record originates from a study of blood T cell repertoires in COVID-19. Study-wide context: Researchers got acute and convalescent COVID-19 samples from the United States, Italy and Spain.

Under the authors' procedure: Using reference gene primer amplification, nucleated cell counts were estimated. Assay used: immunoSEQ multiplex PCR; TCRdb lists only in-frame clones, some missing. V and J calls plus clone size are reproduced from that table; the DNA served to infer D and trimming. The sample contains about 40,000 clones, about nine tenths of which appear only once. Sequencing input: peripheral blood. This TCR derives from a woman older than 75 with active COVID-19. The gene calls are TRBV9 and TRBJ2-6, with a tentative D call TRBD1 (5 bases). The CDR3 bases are TGTGCCAGCAGTGCCCGACAGGGGGCCAACGTCCTGACTTTC. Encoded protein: CASSARQGANVLTF.